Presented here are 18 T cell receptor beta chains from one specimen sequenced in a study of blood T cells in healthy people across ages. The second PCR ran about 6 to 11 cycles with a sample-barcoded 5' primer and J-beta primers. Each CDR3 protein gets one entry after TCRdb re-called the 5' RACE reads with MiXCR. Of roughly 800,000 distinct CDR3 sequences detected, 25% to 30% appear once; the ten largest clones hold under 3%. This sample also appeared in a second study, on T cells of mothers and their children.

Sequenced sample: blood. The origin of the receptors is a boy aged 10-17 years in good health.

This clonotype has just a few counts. CDR3 residues: CASSSGTANEKLFF. The DNA for the CDR3 is TGTGCCAGCAGCTCCGGGACAGCTAATGAAAAACTGTTTTTT. V is TRBV7-9 and J is TRBJ1-4; TRBD1 matches 7 bases. Germline V CDR1 and CDR2: SEHNR, FQNEAQ (reference sequence). V shed 4 bases, J shed 3 bases, and the junction held 2 bases outside the gene matches. CDR3 size: 14 residues.

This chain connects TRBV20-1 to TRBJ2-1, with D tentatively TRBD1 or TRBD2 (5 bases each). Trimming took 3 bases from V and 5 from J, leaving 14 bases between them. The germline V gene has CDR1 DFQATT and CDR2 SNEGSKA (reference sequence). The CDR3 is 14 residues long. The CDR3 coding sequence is TGCAGTGCTAGGGGGGTGGGGCTCAACAATGAGCAGTTCTTC. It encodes CSARGVGLNNEQFF.

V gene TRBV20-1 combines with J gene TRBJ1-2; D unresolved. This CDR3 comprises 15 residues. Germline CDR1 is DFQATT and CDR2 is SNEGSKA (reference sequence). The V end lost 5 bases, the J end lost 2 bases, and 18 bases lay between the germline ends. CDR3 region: CSAPNRQVLNYGYTF. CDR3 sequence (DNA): TGCAGTGCTCCCAATCGGCAGGTTCTCAACTATGGCTACACCTTC.

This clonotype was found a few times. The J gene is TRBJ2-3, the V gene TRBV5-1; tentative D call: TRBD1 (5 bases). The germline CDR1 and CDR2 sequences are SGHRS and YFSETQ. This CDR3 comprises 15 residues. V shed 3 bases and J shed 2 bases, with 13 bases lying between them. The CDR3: CASSSVTVSTDTQYF. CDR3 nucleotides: TGCGCCAGCAGCTCGGTGACAGTCTCCACAGATACGCAGTATTTT.

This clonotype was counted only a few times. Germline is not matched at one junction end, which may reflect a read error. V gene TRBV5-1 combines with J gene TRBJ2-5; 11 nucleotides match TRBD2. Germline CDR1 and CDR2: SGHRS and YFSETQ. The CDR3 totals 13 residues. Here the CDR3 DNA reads TGCGCCAGCAGATCCGGGACTAGCGGCCGGTCACAGTTC. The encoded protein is CASRSGTSGRSQF.

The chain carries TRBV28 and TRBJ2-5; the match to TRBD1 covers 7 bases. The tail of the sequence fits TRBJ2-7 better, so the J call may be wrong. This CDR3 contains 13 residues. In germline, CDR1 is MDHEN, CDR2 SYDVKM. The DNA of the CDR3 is TGTGCCAGCCTCTACAGGGGACGGTACGAGCAGTACTTC. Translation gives CASLYRGRYEQYF.

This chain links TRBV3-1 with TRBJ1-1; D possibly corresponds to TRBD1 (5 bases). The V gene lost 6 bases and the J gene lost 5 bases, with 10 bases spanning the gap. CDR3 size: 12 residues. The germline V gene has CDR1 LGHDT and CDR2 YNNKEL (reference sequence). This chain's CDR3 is CASSHGATEAFF. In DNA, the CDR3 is TGTGCCAGCAGTCATGGGGCTACTGAAGCTTTCTTT.

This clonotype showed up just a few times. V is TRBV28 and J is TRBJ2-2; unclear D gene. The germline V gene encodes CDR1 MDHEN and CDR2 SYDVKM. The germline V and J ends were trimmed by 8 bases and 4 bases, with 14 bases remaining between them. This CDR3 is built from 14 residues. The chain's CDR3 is CASSNGEATGELFF. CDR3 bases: TGTGCCAGCTCTAACGGAGAAGCCACCGGGGAGCTGTTTTTT. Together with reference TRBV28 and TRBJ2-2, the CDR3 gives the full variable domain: DVKVTQSSRYLVKRTGEKVFLECVQDMDHENMFWYRQDPGLGLRLIYFSYDVKMKEKGDIPEGYSVSREKKERFSLILESASTNQTSMYLCASSNGEATGELFFGEGSRLTVL.

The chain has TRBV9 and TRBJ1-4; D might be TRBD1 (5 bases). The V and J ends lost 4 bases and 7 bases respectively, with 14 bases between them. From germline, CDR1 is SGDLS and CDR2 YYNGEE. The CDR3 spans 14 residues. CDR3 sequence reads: CASSPEGGVEKLFF. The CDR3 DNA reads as TGTGCCAGCAGCCCCGAGGGAGGGGTTGAAAAACTGTTTTTT.

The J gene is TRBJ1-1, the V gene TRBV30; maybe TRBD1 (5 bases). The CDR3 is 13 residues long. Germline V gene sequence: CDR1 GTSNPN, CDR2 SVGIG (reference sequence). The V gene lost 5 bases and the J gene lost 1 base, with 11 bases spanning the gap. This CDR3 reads CAWVLRENTEAFF. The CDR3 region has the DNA TGTGCCTGGGTCCTCAGGGAGAACACTGAAGCTTTCTTT. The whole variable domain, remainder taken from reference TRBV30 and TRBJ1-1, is SQTIHQWPATLVQPVGSPLSLECTVEGTSNPNLYWYRQAAGRGLQLLFYSVGIGQISSEVPQNLSASRPQDRQFILSSKKLLLSDSGFYLCAWVLRENTEAFFGQGTRLTVV.

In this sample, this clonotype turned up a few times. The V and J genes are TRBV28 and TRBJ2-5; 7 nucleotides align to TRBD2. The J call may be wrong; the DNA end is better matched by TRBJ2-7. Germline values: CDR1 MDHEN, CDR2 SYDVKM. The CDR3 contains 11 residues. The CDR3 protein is CASGGVYEQYF. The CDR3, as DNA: TGTGCCAGCGGGGGGGTCTACGAGCAGTACTTC.

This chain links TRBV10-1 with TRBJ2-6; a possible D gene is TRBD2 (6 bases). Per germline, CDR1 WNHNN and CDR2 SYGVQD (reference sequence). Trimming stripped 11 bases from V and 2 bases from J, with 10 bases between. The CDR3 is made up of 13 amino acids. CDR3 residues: CAEEGPGANVLTF. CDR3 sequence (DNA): TGCGCCGAGGAGGGGCCTGGGGCCAACGTCCTGACTTTC.

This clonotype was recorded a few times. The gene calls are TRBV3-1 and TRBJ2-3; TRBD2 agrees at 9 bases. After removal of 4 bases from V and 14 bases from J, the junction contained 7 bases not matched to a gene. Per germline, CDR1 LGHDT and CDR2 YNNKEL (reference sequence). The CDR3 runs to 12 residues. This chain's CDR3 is CASSLSSGEMYF. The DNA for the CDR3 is TGTGCCAGCAGCCTATCTAGCGGGGAGATGTATTTT.

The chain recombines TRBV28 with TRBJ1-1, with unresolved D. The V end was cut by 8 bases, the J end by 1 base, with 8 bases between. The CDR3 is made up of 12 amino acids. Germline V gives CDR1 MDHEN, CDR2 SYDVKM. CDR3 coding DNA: TGTGCCAGCTGGAGGTGGAACACTGAAGCTTTCTTT. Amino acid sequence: CASWRWNTEAFF.

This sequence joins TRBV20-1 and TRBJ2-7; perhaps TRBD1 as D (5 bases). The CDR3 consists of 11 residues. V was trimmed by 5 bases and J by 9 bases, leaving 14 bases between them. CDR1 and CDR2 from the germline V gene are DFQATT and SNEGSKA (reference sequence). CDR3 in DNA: TGCAGTGCTTTCAGGGCCCTGCGGCAGTACTTC. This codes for CSAFRALRQYF.

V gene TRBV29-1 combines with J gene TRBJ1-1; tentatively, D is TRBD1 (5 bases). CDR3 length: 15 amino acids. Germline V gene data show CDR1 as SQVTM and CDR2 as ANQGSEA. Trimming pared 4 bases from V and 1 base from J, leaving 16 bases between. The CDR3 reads CSVGRGNQRNTEAFF. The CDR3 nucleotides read TGCAGCGTTGGTAGGGGCAATCAAAGGAACACTGAAGCTTTCTTT.

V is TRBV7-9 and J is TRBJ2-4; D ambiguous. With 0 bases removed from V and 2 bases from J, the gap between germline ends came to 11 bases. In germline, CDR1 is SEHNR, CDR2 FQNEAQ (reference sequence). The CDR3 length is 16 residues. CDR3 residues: CASSLALTDTKNIQYF. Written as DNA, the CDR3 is TGTGCCAGCAGCTTAGCGCTAACAGATACCAAAAACATTCAGTACTTC.

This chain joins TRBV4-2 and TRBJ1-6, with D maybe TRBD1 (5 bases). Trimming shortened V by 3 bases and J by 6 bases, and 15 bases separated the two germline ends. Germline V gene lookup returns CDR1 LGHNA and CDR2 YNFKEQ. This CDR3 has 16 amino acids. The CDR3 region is CASSQGRVGGNSPLHF. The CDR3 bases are TGTGCCAGCAGCCAGGGGAGGGTGGGGGGTAATTCACCCCTCCACTTT.